This is a list of T cell receptor beta chains from one sample in a study of response to subunit inactivated influenza vaccine. TCRdb called the RT-PCR reads again in MiXCR, with one record for every CDR3 protein. The repertoire holds 500,000 to 700,000 distinct CDR3 sequences, 20% to 25% seen once, with under 3.5% in the top ten. The same specimen was also included in a second study, on T cells expressing NK-cell markers.

This specimen consisted of CD4+ T cells sorted from PBMCs, obtained 11 to 12 days after vaccination. All receptors come from a man aged 50 or older who received an inactivated influenza vaccine. Each CDR3 is given with its conserved first and last residue. A D gene is named only where the DNA matches it firmly. Clone size appears in some rows only: once, few, many, or a class for an expanded clone.

-,TRBJ2-7,TRBV12-3/TRBV12-4,-,CASSGTPPYEQYF,TGTGCCAGCAGTGGGACACCCCCCTACGAGCAGTACTTC
-,TRBJ2-7,TRBV10-3,-,CAISVAGDVYEQYF,TGTGCCATCAGTGTAGCTGGAGATGTCTACGAGCAGTACTTC
TRBD2,TRBJ2-7,TRBV20-1,-,CSAQLAGVYEQYF,TGCAGTGCACAACTAGCGGGAGTTTACGAGCAGTACTTC
TRBD1,TRBJ2-7,TRBV28,-,CASSPWDRSSYEQYF,TGTGCCAGCAGTCCTTGGGACAGGAGCTCCTACGAGCAGTACTTC
TRBD2,TRBJ2-5,TRBV29-1,-,CSVGGSPRSGTQYF,TGCAGCGTCGGGGGGAGCCCCCGGTCTGGGACCCAGTACTTC
-,TRBJ1-5,TRBV10-3,few,CAISEDGNNQPQHF,TGTGCCATCAGTGAGGACGGTAACAATCAGCCCCAGCATTTT
-,TRBJ2-1,TRBV24-1,-,CATSDFMGGNEQFF,TGTGCCACCAGTGATTTCATGGGAGGCAATGAGCAGTTCTTC
TRBD2,TRBJ2-2,TRBV20-1,-,CSAREIRLAGKGELFF,TGCAGTGCTAGAGAAATTCGACTAGCGGGGAAAGGGGAGCTGTTTTTT
TRBD2,TRBJ2-7,TRBV6-1,-,CASSGLSSGRREQYF,TGTGCCAGCAGTGGCCTTTCTAGCGGGAGGCGGGAGCAGTACTTC
-,TRBJ2-4,TRBV29-1,few,CSVEEVNIQYF,TGCAGCGTTGAAGAGGTGAACATTCAGTACTTC
TRBD2,TRBJ2-3,TRBV5-1,-,CASSPLSGGRDTQYF,TGCGCCAGCAGCCCCCTTAGCGGGGGACGTGATACGCAGTATTTT
-,TRBJ2-2,TRBV28,-,CASRGLRGTGELFF,TGTGCCAGCAGGGGTCTTCGAGGCACCGGGGAGCTGTTTTTT
-,TRBJ1-1,TRBV5-1,-,CASKLLGRADTEAFF,TGCGCCAGCAAACTACTGGGCAGGGCGGACACTGAAGCTTTCTTT
TRBD2,TRBJ2-3,TRBV24-1,once,CATSDQLAGDTQYF,TGTGCCACCAGTGACCAATTAGCGGGAGATACGCAGTATTTT
-,TRBJ1-1,TRBV6-2/TRBV6-3,many,CASSYSPGRDTEAFF,TGTGCCAGCAGTTACTCTCCGGGGAGAGACACTGAAGCTTTCTTT
TRBD1,TRBJ2-2,TRBV10-3,-,CAVAGTGWNTGELFF,TGTGCCGTGGCGGGGACAGGGTGGAACACCGGGGAGCTGTTTTTT
-,TRBJ2-3,TRBV7-6,-,CASSSAQTSTDTQYF,TGTGCCAGCAGCTCCGCACAGACTAGCACAGATACGCAGTATTTT
TRBD2,TRBJ2-3,TRBV15,-,CATSSSERGITDTQYF,TGTGCCACCAGCAGTAGTGAGCGGGGGATCACAGATACGCAGTATTTT
-,TRBJ2-1,TRBV7-2,-,CASSSFGQIDNEQFF,TGTGCCAGCAGCTCTTTCGGACAGATAGACAATGAGCAGTTCTTC
-,TRBJ1-6,TRBV5-6,many,CASSLGGRNSPLHF,TGTGCCAGCAGTTTAGGGGGACGAAATTCACCCCTCCACTTT
TRBD1,TRBJ1-5,TRBV3-1,few,CASSRDRNSNQPQHF,TGTGCCAGCAGCCGGGACAGGAATAGCAATCAGCCCCAGCATTTT
TRBD2,TRBJ2-7,TRBV4-2,few,CASSQALAGGYEQYF,TGTGCCAGCAGCCAAGCTCTAGCGGGGGGGTACGAGCAGTACTTC
-,TRBJ1-2,TRBV20-1,few,CSARDRTDGYTF,TGCAGTGCTAGAGATAGGACAGACGGCTACACCTTC
-,TRBJ1-2,TRBV6-2/TRBV6-3,once,CASSTRHYGYTF,TGTGCCAGCAGTACCCGTCACTATGGCTACACCTTC
-,TRBJ2-5,TRBV10-3,many,CAISDRGETQYF,TGTGCCATCAGTGATAGGGGGGAGACCCAGTACTTC
-,TRBJ2-5,TRBV5-1,-,CASRGWTETQYF,TGCGCCAGCAGGGGCTGGACGGAGACCCAGTACTTC